This T cell receptor (beta chain) originates from a study of OX40 agonist ivuxolimab in advanced cancers. Looking at the study overall: Ivuxolimab was an agonistic, fully human IgG2 monoclonal antibody directed against OX40 (CD134), a costimulatory receptor. Of the roughly 51 patients in dose escalation, about 20 had hepatocellular carcinoma, some 15 had melanoma, 9 had renal cell carcinoma and 9 had head and neck cancer. The paper reports the monotherapy dose-escalation portion (N = 52 patients) of the phase I ivuxolimab trial. A male proportion of about 79% and a mean age of 60 years, ranging from 23 to 79, were recorded for the dose-escalation cohort. The purpose of peripheral TCRbeta sequencing was to test whether ivuxolimab changed TCR sequence diversity and led to clonal T-cell expansion. Intravenous ivuxolimab was administered to patients every 2 weeks at six dose levels: 0.01, 0.1, 0.3, 1.5, 3 and 10 mg/kg. Patients were allowed to have had prior anti-PD-1, anti-PD-L1 or anti-CTLA-4 therapy, and roughly 40% of the dose-escalation patients had previously received checkpoint inhibitors. Partial responses occurred in three dose-escalation patients, of whom one had hepatocellular carcinoma and two had cutaneous melanoma.

This clone occurred once. Which antigen it targets is not known. No per-base quality is available; no much larger clone lies one base away. Patients with a history of autoimmune disease or receiving systemic immunosuppression were excluded from the trial. Peripheral blood for TCR sequencing was collected from all dose cohorts at baseline, on cycle 4 day 1, and on cycle 7 day 1. The samples were taken from a phase I, first-in-human, multicenter, open-label dose-escalation trial of ivuxolimab. Adults with locally advanced or metastatic melanoma, renal cell, hepatocellular, or head and neck squamous cell carcinoma were enrolled in the trial. Before TCR sequencing, CD4+ T cells and CD8+ T cells from peripheral blood were sorted into separate populations. Genomic DNA was isolated from the sorted cells so that the TCRbeta CDR3 region could be sequenced. The immunoSEQ Assay was used for sequencing of TCRbeta CDR3 regions. The table was pulled from immuneACCESS by TCRdb, which kept in-frame rearrangements only. Such tables lose some clones; where checked, under half of the loss comes from unresolved V genes, and the rest has no known cause. Counted in this sample were fewer than 85,000 clones; approximately 86% of them appeared once. The ten largest clones add up to less than 2% of the sample.

What the work shows at the level of the full study, not this receptor alone: Partial responders in the 0.1-3.0 mg/kg groups had among the lowest normalized peripheral clonal expansion, especially among CD8+ T cells. At doses of 0.1 to 3.0 mg/kg, clonal expansion of both CD4+ and CD8+ blood T cells was observed from baseline to week 6. The antigen specificity of the clonally expanded peripheral T cells was not determined. After ivuxolimab, more expanded clones were found on average in CD8+ T cells than in CD4+ T cells. Low levels of normalized T-cell clonal expansion were also seen in some patients who did not respond.

Counted from cysteine to phenylalanine, this CDR3 has 15 amino acids. The only DNA kept is the CDR3, 45 bases in frame from the first base. V and J are truncated by 0 bases and 3 bases respectively, leaving an intervening sequence of 7 bases. In the germline V gene, CDR1 corresponds to SGHRS and CDR2 to YFSETQ. The clonotype was recovered from an adult with an advanced solid tumor such as melanoma, head and neck, liver or kidney cancer. This sequence uses TRBV5-1 and TRBJ1-6; the D segment could be TRBD1, given 5 matching bases. The sequencing here drew on CD4+ or CD8+ T cells sorted from blood, taken in a trial of the OX40 agonist ivuxolimab. The nucleotides are TGCGCCAGCAGCTTGGAGGGGCGCTATAATTCACCCCTCCACTTT. Translation gives CASSLEGRYNSPLHF.